This TCR beta chain was found in a study of CXCR3-negative and CXCR3-positive naive CD8 T cells. A note on this clonotype: Its antigen remains unknown.

It was by 5' RACE with UMI labels that the TRB cDNA libraries were prepared. TCRdb derives one entry per CDR3 protein from the 5' RACE reads, leaving out DNA. This table lists fewer than 90,000 distinct CDR3 sequences. Study-level findings and limits: Expression of CXCR3 was partially reduced after cryopreservation, and fresh PBMCs were used in most assays. The authors found comparable surface CD5 between naive subsets and inferred TCR strength from TRB CDR3 properties.

CDR3 length: 13 amino acids. The germline V gene encodes CDR1 MDHEN and CDR2 SYDVKM. V usage is TRBV28 and J usage is TRBJ1-5. The sequence came from a human donor in good health. Some clones in this sample may be carry-over from other donors' samples. Sequencing was done on a sample of naive CXCR3- CD8+ T cells from blood. Subset in this sample: CD45RO-CCR7+CD27+CD95- naive CD8+ T cells lacking CXCR3 (TNR3-). The CDR3 sequence is CASSLRRNQPQHF.